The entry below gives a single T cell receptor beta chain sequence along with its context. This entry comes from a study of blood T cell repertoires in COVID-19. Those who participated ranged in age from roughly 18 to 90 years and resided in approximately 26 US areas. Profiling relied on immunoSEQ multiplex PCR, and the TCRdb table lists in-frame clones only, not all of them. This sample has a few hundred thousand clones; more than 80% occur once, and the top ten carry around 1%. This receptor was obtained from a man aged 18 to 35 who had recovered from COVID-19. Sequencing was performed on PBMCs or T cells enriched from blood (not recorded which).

CDR3 region: CASSPDWLNSPLHF. The CDR3, as DNA: TGTGCCAGCAGCCCCGATTGGCTTAATTCACCCCTCCACTTT. The rearrangement uses TRBV9 and TRBJ1-6; unclear D gene. The CDR3 contains 14 residues. Germline loops: CDR1 SGDLS, CDR2 YYNGEE. The V end was cut by 4 bases, the J end by 6 bases, with 11 bases between. Drawing the rest from reference TRBV9 and TRBJ1-6, the complete variable domain is DSGVTQTPKHLITATGQRVTLRCSPRSGDLSVYWYQQSLDQGLQFLIQYYNGEERAKGNILERFSAQQFPDLHSELNLSSLELGDSALYFCASSPDWLNSPLHFGNGTRLTVT.